These T cell receptor beta chains were read from a single sample in a study of vaccination and CD4 T cells after COVID-19. The antigens these receptors bind are not known. TCRdb processed the PCR reads anew with MiXCR; each CDR3 protein has one entry. The table has 20,000 to 30,000 distinct CDR3 sequences, around 30% seen once. This material consisted of CD4+ T cells from blood, cultured in vitro, taken about 7 months after SARS-CoV-2 vaccination. The receptors come from a human donor who had recovered from COVID-19. Both conserved end residues are part of each CDR3. A D gene is named only where the DNA matches it firmly. Clone size is not always given. Where it is, it says once, few, many or a class for expanded clones.

TRBV7-9	TRBJ2-1	TRBD2	few	CASSPGTSGKIGSYNEQFF	TGTGCCAGCAGCCCTGGGACTAGCGGGAAGATAGGCTCCTACAATGAGCAGTTCTTC
TRBV19	TRBJ2-5	TRBD2	few	CASSISSGVPQETQYF	TGTGCCAGTAGTATATCTAGCGGGGTCCCCCAGGAGACCCAGTACTTC
TRBV10-3	TRBJ2-5	.	few	CAISGVAAETQYF	TGTGCCATCAGTGGTGTGGCTGCGGAGACCCAGTACTTC
TRBV28	TRBJ2-3	.	.	CASSNRVGRQRSTDTQYF	TGTGCCAGCAGCAATAGAGTAGGGAGGCAGCGTAGCACAGATACGCAGTATTTT
TRBV30	TRBJ1-2	.	.	CAWSVTYYGYTF	TGTGCCTGGAGTGTAACATACTATGGCTACACCTTC
TRBV20-1	TRBJ1-1	TRBD1	.	CSATAGTGVFNAEAFF	TGCAGTGCTACAGCTGGGACAGGGGTTTTCAACGCTGAAGCTTTCTTT
TRBV10-3	TRBJ2-1	TRBD2	.	CAISETSGRAYNEQFF	TGTGCCATCAGTGAGACTAGCGGGAGAGCCTACAATGAGCAGTTCTTC
TRBV7-9	TRBJ2-1	TRBD1	few	CASSSGQGGGWQFF	TGTGCCAGCAGTTCGGGACAGGGTGGCGGTTGGCAGTTCTTC
TRBV24-1	TRBJ2-3	TRBD1	.	CATSDSGQAYTDTQYF	TGTGCCACCAGTGATTCGGGACAGGCATACACAGATACGCAGTATTTT
TRBV7-9	TRBJ2-5	.	.	CASWAGESETQYF	TGTGCCAGCTGGGCAGGGGAGAGCGAGACCCAGTACTTC
TRBV7-3	TRBJ2-3	TRBD2	.	CASSHTLAGVGDTQYF	TGTGCCAGCAGCCATACCCTAGCGGGAGTCGGGGATACGCAGTATTTT
TRBV6-1	TRBJ2-3	TRBD2	.	CASTRLAGGKGDTQYF	TGTGCCAGCACCCGACTAGCGGGAGGGAAGGGGGATACGCAGTATTTT
TRBV6-1	TRBJ2-7	TRBD1	.	CASSAGGYEQYF	TGTGCCAGCAGCGCAGGGGGCTACGAGCAGTACTTC
TRBV5-4	TRBJ1-1	.	.	CASSLAGINTEAFF	TGTGCCAGCAGCTTGGCAGGGATCAACACTGAAGCTTTCTTT
TRBV2	TRBJ2-5	.	.	CASSGPTRDETQYF	TGTGCCAGCAGCGGACCTACTAGAGACGAGACCCAGTACTTC
TRBV4-2	TRBJ2-7	TRBD2	few	CASSQELAGGFAEQYF	TGTGCCAGCAGCCAAGAACTAGCGGGAGGTTTTGCCGAGCAGTACTTC
TRBV5-4	TRBJ2-5	.	.	CASSGGFSWSQETQYF	TGTGCCAGCAGCGGGGGGTTTAGTTGGTCTCAAGAGACCCAGTACTTC
TRBV20-1	TRBJ2-1	TRBD2	.	CSARGGGGWVNEQFF	TGCAGTGCTAGAGGTGGGGGAGGGTGGGTCAATGAGCAGTTCTTC
TRBV4-3	TRBJ1-2	.	.	CASSQALGDTYGYTF	TGCGCCAGCAGCCAGGCCTTAGGGGATACCTATGGCTACACCTTC
TRBV21-1	TRBJ2-1	.	.	CASSVRLGLAGEQFF	TGTGCCAGCAGCGTCAGGCTTGGACTAGCGGGTGAGCAGTTCTTC
TRBV27	TRBJ2-7	.	.	CASSFSGQTYEQYF	TGTGCCAGCAGTTTTTCAGGACAGACGTACGAGCAGTACTTC
TRBV7-9	TRBJ1-6	.	.	CASSLDVDNSPLHF	TGTGCCAGCAGCTTAGACGTAGATAATTCACCCCTCCACTTT
TRBV27	TRBJ2-5	TRBD1	.	CASRGTARDQGTQYF	TGTGCCAGCAGAGGGACAGCTAGGGACCAAGGGACCCAGTACTTC
TRBV7-2	TRBJ2-3	TRBD1	.	CASSGQPLADTQYF	TGTGCCAGTTCGGGACAGCCCTTGGCAGATACGCAGTATTTT
TRBV20-1	TRBJ1-5	.	few	CSAMDSRHLLPQHF	TGCAGTGCCATGGATTCCAGGCACCTTTTGCCCCAGCATTTT
TRBV28	TRBJ2-7	.	.	CASSLSGDAYEQYF	TGTGCCAGCAGTTTATCTGGGGACGCCTACGAGCAGTACTTC
TRBV5-6	TRBJ2-7	.	.	CASSPTGRADNEQYF	TGTGCCAGCAGCCCTACCGGACGGGCCGACAACGAGCAGTACTTC
TRBV7-2	TRBJ2-2	.	.	CASSLRQQGTGELFF	TGTGCCAGCAGCTTACGGCAGCAGGGGACCGGGGAGCTGTTTTTT
TRBV6-1	TRBJ2-1	TRBD1	few	CASKTQGASYNEQFF	TGTGCCAGCAAAACACAGGGGGCGTCCTACAATGAGCAGTTCTTC
TRBV28	TRBJ1-6	.	few	CASSFGSNSPLHF	TGTGCCAGCAGTTTTGGATCAAATTCACCCCTCCACTTT
TRBV6-2/TRBV6-3	TRBJ2-7	.	.	CASRTSQREQYF	TGTGCCAGCAGAACGTCCCAGCGAGAGCAGTACTTC
TRBV20-1	TRBJ1-1	.	few	CSASPGSNTEAFF	TGCAGTGCTAGCCCGGGGTCGAACACTGAAGCTTTCTTT
TRBV4-3	TRBJ2-1	.	.	CASSQGGNSYNEQFF	TGCGCCAGCAGCCAAGGAGGGAATTCCTACAATGAGCAGTTCTTC
TRBV7-2	TRBJ2-3	TRBD2	.	CASSTASGRTDTQYF	TGTGCCAGCAGCACAGCTAGCGGGCGGACAGATACGCAGTATTTT
TRBV7-2	TRBJ2-5	.	few	CASSLAARGLQETQYF	TGTGCCAGCAGCTTAGCGGCTAGAGGGCTCCAAGAGACCCAGTACTTC
TRBV27	TRBJ1-1	TRBD1	.	CASSLDFTGVNTEAFF	TGTGCCAGCAGCCTGGACTTCACAGGGGTGAACACTGAAGCTTTCTTT
TRBV21-1	TRBJ2-7	.	.	CASIWNTPYEQYF	TGTGCCAGCATCTGGAACACTCCCTACGAGCAGTACTTC
TRBV2	TRBJ2-7	TRBD2	few	CASRGLAGIYEQYF	TGTGCCAGCAGGGGACTAGCGGGAATCTACGAGCAGTACTTC
TRBV15	TRBJ1-5	.	few	CATSRVSYSNQPQHF	TGTGCCACCAGCAGAGTATCTTATAGCAATCAGCCCCAGCATTTT
TRBV29-1	TRBJ2-7	TRBD2	.	CSVLAGTYEQYF	TGCAGCGTTTTAGCGGGAACCTACGAGCAGTACTTC
TRBV19	TRBJ2-7	.	few	CASRPPWGEQYF	TGTGCCAGTAGGCCGCCGTGGGGAGAGCAGTACTTC
TRBV6-1	TRBJ2-6	.	once	CASSDGWGSGANVLTF	TGTGCCAGCAGTGATGGTTGGGGCTCTGGGGCCAACGTCCTGACTTTC
TRBV7-3	TRBJ2-1	.	.	CASGSSSGEQFF	TGTGCCAGCGGAAGCTCCAGTGGTGAGCAGTTCTTC
TRBV2	TRBJ1-1	TRBD1	.	CASIRQGANTEAFF	TGTGCCAGCATCCGACAGGGGGCGAACACTGAAGCTTTCTTT